In this sample, the clone carrying this T cell receptor beta chain turned up once. Healthy and HIV-negative, the adult donors had no recent acute infections or vaccinations. Germline-derived CDR1 and CDR2 are MNHNS and SASEGT. The CDR3 runs to 14 residues. The V and J ends lost 7 bases and 3 bases respectively, with 14 bases between them. Here immunoSEQ multiplex PCR was the method, and the copy in TCRdb shows in-frame clones only, minus some. Seen here are around 1 million clones, 70% to 85% observed once, and the top ten hold about 1.5%. The sample comes from a study of shared clonotypes between healthy human individuals.

The rearrangement links TRBV6-1 to TRBJ2-3, with D tentatively TRBD1 (6 bases). The sequence derives from a man in his late teens or twenties in good health. The material sequenced was memory CD4+ T cells sorted from blood. Subset: CD45RA-negative fraction. CDR3 nucleotides: TGTGCCAGCACCCGTAGGGGGTTGACAGATACGCAGTATTTT. Residues: CASTRRGLTDTQYF.